This T cell receptor beta chain comes out of a study of sequential checkpoint blockade in melanoma. Study at large: Each arm's sequence ended with maintenance nivolumab.

Sequencing was performed with immunoSEQ multiplex PCR; in TCRdb, only in-frame clones are kept and a portion is missing. The table shows some 22,000 clones, with roughly 80% occurring only once. This CDR3 has 15 residues. Trimming took 6 bases from V and 1 from J; bases not matched to a gene: 7. CDR1 and CDR2 (germline): MNHEY, SMNVEV (reference sequence). The sample holds a few counts of this clone. Stated treatment: randomized to nivolumab then ipilimumab (arm A) or the reverse (arm B). The V call is TRBV27, the J call TRBJ1-1; 8 bases line up with TRBD1. Sample: CD8+ T cells sorted from blood (inferred from file names), taken from a patient given nivolumab and ipilimumab in sequence. This receptor was identified in a human donor with melanoma. CDR3 DNA sequence: TGTGCCAGCAGCCACCTTGGGACAGGGAACACTGAAGCTTTCTTT. Translated: CASSHLGTGNTEAFF.